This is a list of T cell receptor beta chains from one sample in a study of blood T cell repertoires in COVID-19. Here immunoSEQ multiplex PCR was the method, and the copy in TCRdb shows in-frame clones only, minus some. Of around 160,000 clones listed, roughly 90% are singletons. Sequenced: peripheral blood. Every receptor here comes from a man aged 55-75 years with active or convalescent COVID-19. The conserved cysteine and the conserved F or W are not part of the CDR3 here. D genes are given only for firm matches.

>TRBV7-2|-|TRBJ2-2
ASTRHPNTGELF
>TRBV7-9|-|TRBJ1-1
ASSPRGDMNTEAF
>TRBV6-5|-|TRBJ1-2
ASTDPRGGYGYT
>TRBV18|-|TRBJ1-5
ASSTGNQPQH
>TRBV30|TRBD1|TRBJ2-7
AWKFGQGKGQY
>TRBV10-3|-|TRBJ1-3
AISESVGNTIY
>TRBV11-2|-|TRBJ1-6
ASSLNRVRGSPLH
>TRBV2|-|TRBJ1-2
ASKVADKVILDGYT
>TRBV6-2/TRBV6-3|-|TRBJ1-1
ASSYGGHSEAF
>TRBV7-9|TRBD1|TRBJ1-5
ASSLGQGLANQPQH
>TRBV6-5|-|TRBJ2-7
ASSSAGRGGHEQY
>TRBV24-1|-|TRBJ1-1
ATSDRGGTEAF
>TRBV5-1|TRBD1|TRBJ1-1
ASKSSGTVNTEAF
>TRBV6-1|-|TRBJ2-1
ASSERRQGKGWFRVGNEQF
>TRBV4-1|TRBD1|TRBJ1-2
ASSGLQGAGYGYT
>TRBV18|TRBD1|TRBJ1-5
ASSPPGQGFNQPQH
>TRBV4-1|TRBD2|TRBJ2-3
ASSQDRGGGARDTQY
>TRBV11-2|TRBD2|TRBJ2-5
ASSFGRGALFQETQY
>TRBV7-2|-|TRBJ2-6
ASSFVQGSGANVLT
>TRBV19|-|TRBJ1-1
ASKFPGAGTEAF
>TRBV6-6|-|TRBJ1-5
ASSFSSGGGQPQH
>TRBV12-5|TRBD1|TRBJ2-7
ASGLRTGAYEQY
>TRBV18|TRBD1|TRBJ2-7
ASSPSAGQVSEQY
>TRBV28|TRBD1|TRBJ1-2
ASRKTGSAGYT
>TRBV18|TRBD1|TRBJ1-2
ASSPDRMNYGYT
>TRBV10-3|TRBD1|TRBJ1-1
AISGTGGGNTEAF
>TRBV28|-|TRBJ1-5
ASLSGRAEQPQH
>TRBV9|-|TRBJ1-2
ASSVIQGYGYT
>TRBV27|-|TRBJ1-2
ASSFAVYGYT
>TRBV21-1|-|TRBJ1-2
APGPSDIGNYGYT
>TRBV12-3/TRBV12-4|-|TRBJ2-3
ASSSNGADTQY
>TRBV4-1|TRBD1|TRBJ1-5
ASSQWGDRRNQPQH
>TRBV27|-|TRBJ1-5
ASSATGGNQPQH
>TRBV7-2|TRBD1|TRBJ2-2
ASSRTGNTGELF
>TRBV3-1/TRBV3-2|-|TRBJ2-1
ASSQGTTIYNEQF
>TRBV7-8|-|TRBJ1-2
ASSSRDSVNYGYT
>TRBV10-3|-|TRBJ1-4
AISVSITGELF
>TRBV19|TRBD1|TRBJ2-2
ASSAITGTGVVGELF
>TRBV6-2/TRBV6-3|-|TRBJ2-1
ASSYSGGREQF
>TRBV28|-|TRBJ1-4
ASSPDVGGGKLF
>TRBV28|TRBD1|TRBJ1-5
ASSPDRDAQPQH
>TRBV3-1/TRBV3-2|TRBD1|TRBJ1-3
ASSQSRGPGNTIY
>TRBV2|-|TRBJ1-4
ASRGGPSAELF
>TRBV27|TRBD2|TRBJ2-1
ASSPHILSGRGTYNEQF
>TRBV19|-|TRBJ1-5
ASTPRRDTSNQPQH